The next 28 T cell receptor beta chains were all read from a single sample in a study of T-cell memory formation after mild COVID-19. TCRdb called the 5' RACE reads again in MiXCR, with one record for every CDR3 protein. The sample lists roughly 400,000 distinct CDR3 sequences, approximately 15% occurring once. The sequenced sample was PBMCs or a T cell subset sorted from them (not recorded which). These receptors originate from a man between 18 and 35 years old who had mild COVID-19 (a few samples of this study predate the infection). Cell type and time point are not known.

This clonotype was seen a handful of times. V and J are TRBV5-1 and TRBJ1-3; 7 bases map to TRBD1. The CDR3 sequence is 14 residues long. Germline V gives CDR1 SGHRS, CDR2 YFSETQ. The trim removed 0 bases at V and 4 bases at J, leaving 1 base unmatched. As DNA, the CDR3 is TGCGCCAGCAGCTTGGAGGGACAGGGAAACACCATATATTTT. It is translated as CASSLEGQGNTIYF.

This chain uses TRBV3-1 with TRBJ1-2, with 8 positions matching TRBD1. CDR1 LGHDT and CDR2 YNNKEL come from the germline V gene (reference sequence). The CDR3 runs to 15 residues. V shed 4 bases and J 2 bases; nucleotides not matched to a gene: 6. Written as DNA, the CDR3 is TGTGCCAGCAGCCCCTCGGGACAGGTGAACTATGGCTACACCTTC. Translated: CASSPSGQVNYGYTF.

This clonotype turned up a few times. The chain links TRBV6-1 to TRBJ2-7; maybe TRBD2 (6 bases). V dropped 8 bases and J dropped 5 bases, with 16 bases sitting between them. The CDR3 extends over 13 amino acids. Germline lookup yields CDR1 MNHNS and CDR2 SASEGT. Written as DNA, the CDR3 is TGTGCCAGCGATCGCGGGACTTGGGACGAGCAGTACGTC. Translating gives CASDRGTWDEQYV.

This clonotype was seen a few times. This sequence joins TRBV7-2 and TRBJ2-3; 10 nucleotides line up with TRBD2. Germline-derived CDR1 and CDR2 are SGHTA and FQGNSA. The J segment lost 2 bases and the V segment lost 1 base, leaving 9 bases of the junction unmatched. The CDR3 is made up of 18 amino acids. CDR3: CASSLVWASGSSTDTQYF. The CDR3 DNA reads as TGTGCCAGCAGCTTAGTATGGGCTAGCGGGAGCTCCACAGATACGCAGTATTTT.

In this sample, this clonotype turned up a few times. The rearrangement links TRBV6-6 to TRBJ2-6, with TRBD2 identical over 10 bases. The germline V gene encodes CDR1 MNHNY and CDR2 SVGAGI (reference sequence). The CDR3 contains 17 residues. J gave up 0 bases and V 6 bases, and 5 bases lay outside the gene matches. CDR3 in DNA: TGTGCCAGCAGCTTAAGCGGGGGGGCCTCTGGGGCCAACGTCCTGACTTTC. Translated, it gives CASSLSGGASGANVLTF.

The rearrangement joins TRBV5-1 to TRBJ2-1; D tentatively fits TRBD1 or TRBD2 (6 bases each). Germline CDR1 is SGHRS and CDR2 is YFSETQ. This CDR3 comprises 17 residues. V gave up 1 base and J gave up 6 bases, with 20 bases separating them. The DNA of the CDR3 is TGCGCCAGCAGCTTGATCAGGGCGGGGCGAGGGGGCAATGAGCAGTTCTTC. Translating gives CASSLIRAGRGGNEQFF.

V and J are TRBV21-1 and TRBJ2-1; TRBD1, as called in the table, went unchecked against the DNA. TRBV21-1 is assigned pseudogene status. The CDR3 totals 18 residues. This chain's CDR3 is CASSKALTLTYTECEQFF. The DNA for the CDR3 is TGTGCCAGCAGCAAAGCCCTCACCCTGACTTATACGGAGTGTGAGCAGTTCTTC.

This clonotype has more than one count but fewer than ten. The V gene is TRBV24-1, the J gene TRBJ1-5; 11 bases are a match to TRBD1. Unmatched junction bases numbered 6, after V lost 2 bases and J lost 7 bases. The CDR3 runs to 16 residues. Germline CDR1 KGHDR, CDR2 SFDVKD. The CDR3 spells CATSDSDRGRGQPQHF. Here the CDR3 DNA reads TGTGCCACCAGTGATTCGGACAGGGGGCGAGGACAGCCCCAGCATTTT.

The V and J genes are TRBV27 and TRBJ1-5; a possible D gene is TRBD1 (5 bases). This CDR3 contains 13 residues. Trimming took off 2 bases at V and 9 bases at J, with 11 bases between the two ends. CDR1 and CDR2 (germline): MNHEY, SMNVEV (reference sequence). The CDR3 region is CASSLDRDLPQHF. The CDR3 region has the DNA TGTGCCAGCAGTTTAGATCGGGACTTGCCCCAGCATTTT.

CDR3 loop: CASSLGLPASGGQPFYEQYF. DNA of the CDR3: TGTGCCAGCAGCTTAGGCCTCCCGGCTAGCGGGGGGCAACCTTTCTACGAGCAGTACTTC. The rearrangement links TRBV13 to TRBJ2-7; 11 bases match TRBD2. Germline V gene sequence: CDR1 PRHDT, CDR2 FYEKMQ (reference sequence). Trimming removed 0 bases from V and 3 bases from J; junction bases left unmatched: 16. The CDR3 spans 20 residues. Based on the CDR3 plus reference TRBV13 and TRBJ2-7, the full variable domain is AAGVIQSPRHLIKEKRETATLKCYPIPRHDTVYWYQQGPGQDPQFLISFYEKMQSDKGSIPDRFSAQQFSDYHSELNMSSLELGDSALYFCASSLGLPASGGQPFYEQYFGPGTRLTVT.

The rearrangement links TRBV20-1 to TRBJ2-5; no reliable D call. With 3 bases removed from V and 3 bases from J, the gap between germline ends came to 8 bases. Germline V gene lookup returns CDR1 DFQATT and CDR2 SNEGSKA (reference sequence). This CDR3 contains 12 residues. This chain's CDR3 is CSASTEKETQYF. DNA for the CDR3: TGCAGTGCTAGTACAGAGAAAGAGACCCAGTACTTC.

CDR3 loop: CASSLDAPEGGEQYV. The CDR3 DNA is TGTGCCAGCAGCTTAGACGCACCCGAGGGGGGTGAGCAGTACGTC. The J gene is TRBJ2-7, the V gene TRBV7-8; D could derive from TRBD1 or TRBD2 (6 bases each). Germline CDR1 SGHVS, CDR2 FQNEAQ. This CDR3 is 15 amino acids long. Deletions cut 1 base from V and 7 bases from J, with 17 bases between.

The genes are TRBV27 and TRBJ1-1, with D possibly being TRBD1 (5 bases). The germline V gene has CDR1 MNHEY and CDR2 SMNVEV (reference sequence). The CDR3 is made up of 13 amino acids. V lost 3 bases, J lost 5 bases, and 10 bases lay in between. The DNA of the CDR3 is TGTGCCAGCAGTTTCCGGGACCGGACTGAAGCTTTCTTT. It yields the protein CASSFRDRTEAFF.

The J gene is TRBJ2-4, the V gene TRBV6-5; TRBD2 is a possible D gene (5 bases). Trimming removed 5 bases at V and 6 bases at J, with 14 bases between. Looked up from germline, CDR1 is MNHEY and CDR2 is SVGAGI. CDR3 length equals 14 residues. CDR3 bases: TGTGCCAGCAGTGCCTTCTCGGGGTTAAACATTCAGTACTTC. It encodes CASSAFSGLNIQYF.

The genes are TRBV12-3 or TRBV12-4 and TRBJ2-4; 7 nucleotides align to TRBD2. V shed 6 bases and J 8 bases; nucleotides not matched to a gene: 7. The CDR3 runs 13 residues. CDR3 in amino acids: CASSLGGFDIQYF. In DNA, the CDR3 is TGTGCCAGCAGCTTGGGGGGGTTTGACATTCAGTACTTC.

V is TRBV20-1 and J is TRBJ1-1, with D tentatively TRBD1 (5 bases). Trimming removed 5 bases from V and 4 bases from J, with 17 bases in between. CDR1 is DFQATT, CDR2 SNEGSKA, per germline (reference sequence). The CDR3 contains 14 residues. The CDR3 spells CSAPIPGRGTEAFF. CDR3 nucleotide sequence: TGCAGTGCTCCCATCCCAGGGAGGGGCACTGAAGCTTTCTTT.

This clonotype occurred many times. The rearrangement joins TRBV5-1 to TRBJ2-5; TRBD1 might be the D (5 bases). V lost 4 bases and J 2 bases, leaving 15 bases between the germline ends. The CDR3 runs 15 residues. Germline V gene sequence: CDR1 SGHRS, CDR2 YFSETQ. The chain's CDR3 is CASSLQGPLQETQYF. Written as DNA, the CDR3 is TGCGCCAGCAGCCTGCAGGGTCCCCTACAAGAGACCCAGTACTTC.

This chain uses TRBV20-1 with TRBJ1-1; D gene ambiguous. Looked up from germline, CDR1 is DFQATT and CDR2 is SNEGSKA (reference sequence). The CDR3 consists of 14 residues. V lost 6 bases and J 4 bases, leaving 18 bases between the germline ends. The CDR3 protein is CSALSYSLSTEAFF. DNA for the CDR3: TGCAGTGCCCTGAGCTATTCCCTTTCCACTGAAGCTTTCTTT.

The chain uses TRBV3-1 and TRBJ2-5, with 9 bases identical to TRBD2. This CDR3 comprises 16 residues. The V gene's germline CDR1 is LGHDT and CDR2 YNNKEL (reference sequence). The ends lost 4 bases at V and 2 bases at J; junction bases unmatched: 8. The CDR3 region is CASSPEGTSPQETQYF. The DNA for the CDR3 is TGTGCCAGCAGCCCCGAGGGGACTAGCCCACAAGAGACCCAGTACTTC.

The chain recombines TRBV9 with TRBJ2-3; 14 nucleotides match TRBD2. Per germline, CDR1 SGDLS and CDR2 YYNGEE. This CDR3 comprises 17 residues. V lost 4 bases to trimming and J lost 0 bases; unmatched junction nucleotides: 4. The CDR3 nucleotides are TGTGCCAGCAGCCCCGGGACTAGCGGGGGAAGCACAGATACGCAGTATTTT. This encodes CASSPGTSGGSTDTQYF.

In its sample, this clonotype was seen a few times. For the CDR3, the DNA is TGTGCCAGCAGTTACTCGACTAGCGGGCACTACGAGCAGTACTTC. Protein: CASSYSTSGHYEQYF. This rearrangement joins TRBV6-5 to TRBJ2-7; TRBD2 aligns across 10 bases. The J segment lost 3 bases and the V segment lost 0 bases, leaving 2 bases of the junction unmatched. The CDR3 covers 15 residues. Germline lookup yields CDR1 MNHEY and CDR2 SVGAGI.

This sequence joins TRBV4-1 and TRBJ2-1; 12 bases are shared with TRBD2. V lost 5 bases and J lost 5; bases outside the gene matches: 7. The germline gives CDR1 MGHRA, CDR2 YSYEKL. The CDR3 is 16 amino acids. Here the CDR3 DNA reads TGCGCCAGCAGCGCCAGACTAGCGGGGGCCAACAATGAGCAGTTCTTC. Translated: CASSARLAGANNEQFF.

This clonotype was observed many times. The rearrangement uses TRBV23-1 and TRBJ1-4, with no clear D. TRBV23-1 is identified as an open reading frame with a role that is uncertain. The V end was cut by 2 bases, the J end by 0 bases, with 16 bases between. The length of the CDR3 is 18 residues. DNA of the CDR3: TGCGCCAGCAGTCAAAGGCAGGAGGACGTTGCAACTAATGAAAAACTGTTTTTT. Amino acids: CASSQRQEDVATNEKLFF.

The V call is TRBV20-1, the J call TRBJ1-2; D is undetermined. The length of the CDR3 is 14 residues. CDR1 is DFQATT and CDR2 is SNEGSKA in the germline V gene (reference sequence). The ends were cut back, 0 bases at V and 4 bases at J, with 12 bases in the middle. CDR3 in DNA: TGCAGTGCTAGAGAGGGTACAGATTTCTATGGCTACACCTTC. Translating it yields CSAREGTDFYGYTF.

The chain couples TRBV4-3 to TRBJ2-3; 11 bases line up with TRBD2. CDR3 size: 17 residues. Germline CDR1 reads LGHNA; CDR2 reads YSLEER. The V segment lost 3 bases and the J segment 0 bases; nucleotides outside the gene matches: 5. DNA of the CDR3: TGCGCCAGCAGCCACCCGGGACTAGCGGCTAGCACAGATACGCAGTATTTT. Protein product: CASSHPGLAASTDTQYF.

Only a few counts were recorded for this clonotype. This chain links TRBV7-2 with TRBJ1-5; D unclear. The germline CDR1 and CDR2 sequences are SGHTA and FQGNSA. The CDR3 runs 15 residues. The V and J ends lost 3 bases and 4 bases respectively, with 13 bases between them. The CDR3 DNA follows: TGTGCCAGCAGCTTGGGAGGACTGACAAATCAGCCCCAGCATTTT. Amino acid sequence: CASSLGGLTNQPQHF.

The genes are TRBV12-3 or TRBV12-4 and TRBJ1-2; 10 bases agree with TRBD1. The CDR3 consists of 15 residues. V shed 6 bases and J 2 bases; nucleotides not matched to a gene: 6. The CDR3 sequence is CASRETGGPNYGYTF. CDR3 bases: TGTGCCAGCAGGGAGACAGGGGGCCCAAACTATGGCTACACCTTC.

CDR3 nucleotides: TGTGCCAGCAGCCAAGGGGGGAATAACGAGCAGTACTTC. Its translation: CASSQGGNNEQYF. The chain uses TRBV4-2 and TRBJ2-7; D may correspond to TRBD1 or TRBD2 (5 bases each). This CDR3 is built from 13 residues. Trimming cost V 1 base and J 5 bases, with 9 bases left between them. The germline V gene encodes CDR1 LGHNA and CDR2 YNFKEQ.